This TCR beta chain was identified during a study of beta chain features in type 1 diabetes. Sorted populations were all over 98% pure. This clone was observed a handful of times. Every isolated RNA sample was fully reverse transcribed, so sequencing captured expressed TCRB transcripts. TCRdb's table, derived via immunoSEQ multiplex PCR, lists solely in-frame clones and lacks some. Of 900,000 or so clones listed, 15% to 20% were seen once; the top ten hold 0.02% to 0.025%. There are 12 residues in the CDR3. Per germline, CDR1 SGHRS and CDR2 YFSETQ. Trimming left V 4 bases short and J 4 bases short, with 9 bases between.

The source of this sequence is a woman younger than 30 in good health. Sequencing was performed on naive CD4+ T cells from blood. The chain uses TRBV5-1 and TRBJ2-7; D uncertain. The CDR3 loop reads CASSDSGYEQYF. The CDR3 DNA is TGCGCCAGCAGCGATTCCGGGTACGAGCAGTACTTC. Filled out from reference TRBV5-1 and TRBJ2-7, the complete variable domain reads KAGVTQTPRYLIKTRGQQVTLSCSPISGHRSVSWYQQTPGQGLQFLFEYFSETQRNKGNFPGRFSGRQFSNSRSEMNVSTLELGDSALYLCASSDSGYEQYFGPGTRLTVT.